This T cell receptor beta chain was captured in a study of blood T cell repertoires in COVID-19. Assay: immunoSEQ multiplex PCR; the TCRdb copy retains only in-frame clones and omits some. This table holds some 250,000 clones, over 75% found once. CDR1 is LNHDA and CDR2 is SQIVND in the germline V gene (reference sequence). The V gene end was trimmed by 5 bases and the J gene end by 8 bases; junction bases not matched to a gene: 13. The CDR3 spans 18 residues. This clone was recorded once. The V gene is TRBV19, the J gene TRBJ2-2; 14 nucleotides align to TRBD2. This TCR derives from a woman between 25 and 40 years old with acute or convalescent COVID-19. The specimen was peripheral blood. The CDR3 bases are TGTGCCAGTAGTCGACTAACCCAGGGACTAGCGGGAGTAGGGGAGCTGTTTTTT. Residues: CASSRLTQGLAGVGELFF.